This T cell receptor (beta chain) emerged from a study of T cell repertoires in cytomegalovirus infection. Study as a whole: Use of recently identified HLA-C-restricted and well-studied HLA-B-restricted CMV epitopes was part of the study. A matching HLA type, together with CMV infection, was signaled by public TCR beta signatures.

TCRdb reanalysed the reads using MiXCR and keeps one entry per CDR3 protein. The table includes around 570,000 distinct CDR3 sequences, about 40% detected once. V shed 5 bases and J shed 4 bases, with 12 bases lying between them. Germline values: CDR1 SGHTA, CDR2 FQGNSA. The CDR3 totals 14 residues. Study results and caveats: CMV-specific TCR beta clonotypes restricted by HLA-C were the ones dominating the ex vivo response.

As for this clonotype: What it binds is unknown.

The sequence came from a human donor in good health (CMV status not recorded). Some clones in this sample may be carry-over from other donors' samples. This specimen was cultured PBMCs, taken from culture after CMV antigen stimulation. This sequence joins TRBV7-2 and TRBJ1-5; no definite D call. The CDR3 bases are TGTGCCAGCAGCAGACGTGGCACTAATCAGCCCCAGCATTTT. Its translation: CASSRRGTNQPQHF.